These T cell receptor beta chains were read from a single sample in a study of blood T cell repertoires in COVID-19. Assay: immunoSEQ multiplex PCR; the TCRdb copy retains only in-frame clones and omits some. There are roughly 150,000 clones in the sample; around 83% occur only once, and about 5.8% lies in the top ten. Material: peripheral blood. Receptor source: a woman in her forties or fifties with COVID-19, enrolled during active disease. The CDR3 runs from the conserved cysteine through the conserved F or W. Each record gives: J gene, clone size, V gene, D gene, CDR3 protein, CDR3 DNA. A D gene is named only where the DNA matches it firmly. For some rows the clone size is stated as once, few or many, or as a class when expanded; others skip it.

TRBJ2-1 | . | TRBV9 | TRBD2 | CASSVALAGNNEQFF | TGTGCCAGCAGCGTAGCTTTAGCGGGGAACAATGAGCAGTTCTTC
TRBJ2-3 | . | TRBV27 | . | CASSVLPSDTQYF | TGTGCCAGCAGTGTACTCCCGTCGGATACGCAGTATTTT
TRBJ1-1 | . | TRBV27 | . | CASSSQPVNTEAFF | TGTGCCAGCTCCTCTCAACCAGTGAACACTGAAGCTTTCTTT
TRBJ1-3 | . | TRBV4-2 | TRBD1 | CASSSRDRDVGNTIYF | TGTGCCAGCAGCTCTAGAGACAGGGACGTCGGAAACACCATATATTTT
TRBJ2-1 | . | TRBV10-3 | TRBD1 | CAISKGQGYNEQFF | TGTGCCATCAGTAAAGGACAGGGCTACAATGAGCAGTTCTTC
TRBJ2-7 | few | TRBV6-2/TRBV6-3 | TRBD1 | CASSYLTNRGIYEQYF | TGTGCCAGCAGTTACCTTACGAACAGGGGGATATACGAGCAGTACTTC
TRBJ1-4 | once | TRBV5-1 | . | CASGSTGVNEKLFF | TGCGCCAGCGGAAGTACGGGGGTTAATGAAAAACTGTTTTTT
TRBJ2-5 | . | TRBV19 | . | CASSIGALAGETQYF | TGTGCCAGTAGTATAGGGGCACTAGCAGGGGAGACCCAGTACTTC
TRBJ2-3 | . | TRBV19 | TRBD1 | CASTAIGQATQYF | TGTGCCAGTACCGCCATCGGACAGGCGACGCAGTATTTT
TRBJ1-5 | . | TRBV3-1/TRBV3-2 | . | CASSGGAQPQHF | TGTGCCAGCAGCGGAGGGGCTCAGCCCCAGCATTTT
TRBJ1-2 | . | TRBV4-1 | . | CASSQTFQSWGVEGYTF | TGCGCCAGCAGCCAAACGTTCCAGTCGTGGGGAGTAGAGGGCTACACCTTC
TRBJ1-2 | . | TRBV5-1 | . | CASSLNSYYGYTF | TGCGCCAGCAGCTTGAACTCTTACTATGGCTACACCTTC
TRBJ1-2 | . | TRBV28 | TRBD1 | CASSSGQPFGYTF | TGTGCCAGCAGTTCGGGACAGCCTTTCGGCTACACCTTC
TRBJ2-2 | few | TRBV9 | TRBD2 | CASSESGVLTGELFF | TGTGCCAGCAGCGAGAGCGGGGTCCTCACCGGGGAGCTGTTTTTT
TRBJ1-6 | few | TRBV7-3 | . | CASSLTGFNSPLHF | TGTGCCAGCAGCTTGACAGGATTTAATTCACCCCTCCACTTT
TRBJ1-5 | . | TRBV15 | TRBD1 | CATRGYRGHQPQHF | TGTGCCACCAGAGGGTACAGGGGACATCAGCCCCAGCATTTT
TRBJ2-3 | . | TRBV6-5 | TRBD2 | CASRRGGTDTQYF | TGTGCCAGCAGGCGGGGGGGAACAGATACGCAGTATTTT
TRBJ2-2 | once | TRBV11-2 | . | CASSLAGGAGELFF | TGTGCCAGCAGCTTAGCGGGGGGCGCCGGGGAGCTGTTTTTT
TRBJ2-1 | once | TRBV19 | . | CASSMKTGVLYNEQFF | TGTGCCAGTAGTATGAAGACGGGGGTTCTATACAATGAGCAGTTCTTC
TRBJ2-1 | . | TRBV5-1 | TRBD2 | CASSYTSGSYNEQFF | TGCGCCAGCAGCTACACTAGCGGCTCCTACAATGAGCAGTTCTTC
TRBJ1-2 | . | TRBV6-5 | TRBD1 | CATFAGTGGNYGYTF | TGTGCCACCTTTGCCGGGACAGGGGGCAACTATGGCTACACCTTC
TRBJ2-3 | . | TRBV6-5 | . | CASSSQEGRTDTQYF | TGTGCCAGCAGTTCCCAGGAGGGACGCACAGATACGCAGTATTTT
TRBJ1-4 | . | TRBV4-1 | . | CASSQAVNEKLFF | TGCGCCAGCAGCCAAGCGGTTAATGAAAAACTGTTTTTT
TRBJ2-7 | . | TRBV5-4 | . | CASSPGITNSYEQYF | TGTGCCAGCAGCCCAGGGATCACGAACTCCTACGAGCAGTACTTC
TRBJ2-1 | . | TRBV28 | TRBD2 | CASSSPGLGGNEQFF | TGTGCCAGCAGTTCTCCGGGACTAGGTGGCAATGAGCAGTTCTTC
TRBJ1-2 | . | TRBV6-5 | TRBD1 | CASRGNRGQSVF | TGTGCCAGCAGAGGAAACCGGGGACAGTCAGTCTTC
TRBJ1-3 | once | TRBV30 | TRBD1 | CAWSPGGSGNTIYF | TGTGCCTGGAGTCCAGGGGGCTCTGGAAACACCATATATTTT
TRBJ2-2 | few | TRBV5-1 | . | CASSSLQGRGTGELFF | TGCGCCAGCAGCTCTTTACAGGGTCGTGGCACCGGGGAGCTGTTTTTT
TRBJ1-5 | . | TRBV7-9 | . | CASSPGVNQPQHF | TGTGCCAGCAGCCCCGGAGTAAATCAGCCCCAGCATTTT
TRBJ2-2 | . | TRBV3-1/TRBV3-2 | TRBD2 | CASSPRASGGAGELFF | TGTGCCAGCAGCCCCCGTGCGAGCGGGGGGGCCGGGGAGCTGTTTTTT
TRBJ2-7 | . | TRBV29-1 | . | CSVLLAASDYSYEQYF | TGCAGCGTTTTGTTAGCCGCTTCCGATTATTCCTACGAGCAGTACTTC
TRBJ2-1 | . | TRBV3-1/TRBV3-2 | TRBD2 | CASSSLAGGLNEQFF | TGTGCCAGCAGTTCTCTAGCGGGGGGGTTGAATGAGCAGTTCTTC
TRBJ2-3 | . | TRBV5-6 | TRBD2 | CASSPGTSGPTDTQYF | TGTGCCAGCAGCCCAGGGACTAGCGGGCCCACAGATACGCAGTATTTT
TRBJ1-1 | . | TRBV5-1 | . | CASSSTTVNTEAFF | TGCGCCAGCAGCTCTACTACTGTTAACACTGAAGCTTTCTTT
TRBJ2-2 | . | TRBV4-3 | TRBD2 | CASSQGAGGSGELFF | TGCGCCAGCAGCCAAGGGGCGGGGGGCTCCGGGGAGCTGTTTTTT
TRBJ1-4 | . | TRBV6-5 | TRBD1 | CASGSQGGGEKLFF | TGTGCCAGCGGATCCCAGGGGGGAGGTGAAAAACTGTTTTTT
TRBJ1-4 | . | TRBV28 | . | CASSFYRTNEKLFF | TGTGCCAGCAGTTTTTACAGAACTAATGAAAAACTGTTTTTT
TRBJ2-1 | . | TRBV4-2 | TRBD2 | CASSQDRAGGAAEQFF | TGTGCCAGCAGCCAAGATCGGGCGGGGGGGGCCGCGGAGCAGTTCTTC
TRBJ2-1 | . | TRBV7-6 | TRBD2 | CASSLDMASGYNEQFF | TGTGCCAGCAGCCTAGATATGGCTAGCGGGTACAATGAGCAGTTCTTC
TRBJ2-5 | few | TRBV10-3 | TRBD1 | CAIRGTGGGETQYF | TGTGCCATCAGAGGGACAGGGGGCGGGGAGACCCAGTACTTC
TRBJ1-6 | . | TRBV15 | TRBD1 | CATSRVTGTGSPLHF | TGTGCCACCAGCAGAGTGACAGGGACTGGGTCACCCCTCCACTTT
TRBJ2-3 | once | TRBV7-6 | TRBD2 | CASSLGTSGGSTDTQYF | TGTGCCAGCAGCTTAGGGACCAGCGGGGGGTCCACAGATACGCAGTATTTT
TRBJ2-2 | . | TRBV30 | TRBD1 | CAWTGEGASGELFF | TGTGCCTGGACCGGCGAGGGGGCAAGCGGGGAGCTGTTTTTT
TRBJ2-7 | . | TRBV5-6 | . | CASSFRVPYEQYF | TGTGCCAGCAGCTTCAGGGTCCCCTACGAGCAGTACTTC
TRBJ2-7 | . | TRBV19 | TRBD1 | CASSTRDRVSQQYF | TGTGCCAGTAGTACTCGGGACAGGGTTTCTCAGCAGTACTTC
TRBJ1-2 | . | TRBV10-3 | TRBD1 | CASRTGDYGYTF | TGTGCCAGCCGGACAGGGGACTATGGCTACACCTTC
TRBJ2-3 | . | TRBV3-1/TRBV3-2 | TRBD2 | CASSDTSGGGPDTQYF | TGTGCCAGCAGCGATACTAGCGGGGGGGGGCCAGATACGCAGTATTTT
TRBJ1-2 | . | TRBV6-5 | . | CASSYSGREGYTF | TGTGCCAGCAGTTACTCCGGGAGGGAAGGCTACACCTTC